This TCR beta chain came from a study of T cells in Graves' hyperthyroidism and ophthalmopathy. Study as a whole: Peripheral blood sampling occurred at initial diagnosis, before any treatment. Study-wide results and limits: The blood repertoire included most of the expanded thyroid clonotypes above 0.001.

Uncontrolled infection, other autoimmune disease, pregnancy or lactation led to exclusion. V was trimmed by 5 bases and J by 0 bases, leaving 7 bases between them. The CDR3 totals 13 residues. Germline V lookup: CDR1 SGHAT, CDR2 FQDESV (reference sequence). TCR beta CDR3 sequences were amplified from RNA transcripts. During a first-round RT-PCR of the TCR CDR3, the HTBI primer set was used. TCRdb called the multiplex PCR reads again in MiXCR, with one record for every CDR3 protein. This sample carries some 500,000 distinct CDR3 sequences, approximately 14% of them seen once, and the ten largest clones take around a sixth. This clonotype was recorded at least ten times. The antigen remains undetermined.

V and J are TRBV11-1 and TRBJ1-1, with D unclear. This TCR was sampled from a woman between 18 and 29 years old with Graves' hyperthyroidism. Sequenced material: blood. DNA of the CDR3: TGTGCCAGCAGCCGGGGTCTGAACACTGAAGCTTTCTTT. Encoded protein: CASSRGLNTEAFF.